Sequencing of this T cell receptor beta chain was carried out in a study of response to subunit inactivated influenza vaccine (dated by TCRdb to 2016 to 2019). Broadly, across the study: To follow how T cells responded to a trivalent subunit inactivated influenza vaccine, the researchers relied on deep quantitative profiling of the T cell receptor repertoire.

The library came from RT-PCR. Sequencing was carried out with an Illumina HiSeq 2500. In TCRdb, the public reads were trimmed at Q25 with fastp and aligned with MiXCR, with productive beta chains retained. Rows merge per CDR3 protein into single entries with the most common DNA and genes. The sample table holds about 780,000 distinct CDR3 sequences, of which about 18% were seen once. The top ten constitute approximately 11% of the sample. On the study overall, not on this receptor specifically: It was suggested by the authors that each seasonal influenza vaccination may recruit only a limited number of new T cells.

There are 17 amino acids in the CDR3, from cysteine to phenylalanine inclusive. Only the CDR3 region is kept as DNA, spanning 51 bases read in frame from base 1. As encoded in the germline V gene, CDR1 is MNHEY while CDR2 is SVGEGT. Germline trimming amounts to 5 bases on V and 6 bases on J, with 13 as the count of junction bases outside the gene matches. The table lists this clonotype with a few counts. The antigen it recognizes is unknown. The record has no base qualities; no much larger clone is one base away. Sequenced here: PBMCs from blood, sampled around 5 days after vaccination. The rearranged segments are TRBV6-2 or TRBV6-3 and TRBJ2-2, and 9 junction bases match TRBD2. This receptor was identified in a man between 45 and 60 years old who received an inactivated influenza vaccine. Donor details come from another sample of the same person, matched by shared clones. The nucleotides are TGTGCCAGCAGTCCCCTTGCTAGCGGGGTCCGGGCCGGGGAGCTGTTTTTT. This codes for CASSPLASGVRAGELFF.